One and the same sample provided the 27 T cell receptor beta chains below, sequenced in a study of blood T cell repertoires in COVID-19. Sequenced by immunoSEQ multiplex PCR; TCRdb stores in-frame clones only, minus some. This sample carries tens of thousands of clones, roughly 86% of them seen once, and the ten largest clones take 0.95% to 1.5%. Sequencing used peripheral blood. Receptors originate from a woman older than 75 with acute or convalescent COVID-19.

The chain carries TRBV24-1 and TRBJ1-5; possible D gene TRBD1, 6 bases. The CDR3 spans 16 residues. The V end lost 3 bases, the J end lost 1 base, and 12 bases lay between the germline ends. Germline V gives CDR1 KGHDR, CDR2 SFDVKD. The CDR3 protein is CATSDKLTGSNQPQHF. The CDR3 region has the DNA TGTGCCACCAGTGATAAGCTTACAGGGAGCAATCAGCCCCAGCATTTT.

V and J are TRBV6-6 and TRBJ2-7, with D possibly TRBD2 on 6 matching bases. Germline CDR1 and CDR2: MNHNY and SVGAGI (reference sequence). V dropped 6 bases and J dropped 5 bases, with 14 bases sitting between them. This CDR3 is 13 amino acids long. The DNA for the CDR3 is TGTGCCAGCAGGCCCCGGGAGCAACACGAGCAGTACTTC. Protein: CASRPREQHEQYF.

This clone was seen more than once but under ten times. The chain couples TRBV27 to TRBJ2-7, with a weak D call TRBD1 (6 bases). CDR1 is MNHEY and CDR2 is SMNVEV in the germline V gene (reference sequence). The V gene lost 6 bases and the J gene lost 3 bases, with 15 bases spanning the gap. This CDR3 is 14 amino acids long. The CDR3 loop reads CASRRSGAGYEQYF. CDR3 nucleotide sequence: TGTGCCAGCAGGAGATCAGGGGCGGGCTACGAGCAGTACTTC.

This chain uses TRBV2 with TRBJ1-6, with 8 bases fitting TRBD1. Germline-derived CDR1 and CDR2 are SNHLY and FYNNEI. V dropped 5 bases and J dropped 9; count of bases not matched to a gene: 9. The CDR3 consists of 15 residues. CDR3 sequence reads: CASSPPTGEGSPLHF. The CDR3 DNA reads as TGTGCCAGCAGTCCCCCGACAGGGGAGGGTTCACCCCTCCACTTT.

This chain connects TRBV3-1 (or the pseudogene TRBV3-2) to TRBJ1-2; D is unclear. The CDR3 is 12 amino acids. V was clipped by 1 base and J by 9 bases, with 9 bases between them. Per the germline V gene, CDR1 is LGHDT and CDR2 is YNNKEL (reference sequence). The CDR3 spells CASSQVTDRYTF. CDR3 in DNA: TGTGCCAGCAGCCAAGTAACTGATCGCTACACCTTC.

Worth noting for this clone: At the DNA level, this CDR3 is encoded by other sequences in the same sample as well. The CDR3 nucleotides are TGTGCCAGCAGCTTGGGCGGCCCAGATACGCAGTATTTT. It translates to CASSLGGPDTQYF. The chain recombines TRBV5-6 with TRBJ2-3; no clear D gene. The V end was cut by 0 bases, the J end by 4 bases, with 6 bases between. Germline V gene sequence: CDR1 SGHDT, CDR2 YYEEEE. CDR3 length: 13 residues.

The V and J genes are TRBV19 and TRBJ2-5; possibly TRBD2 for D (5 bases). Germline V CDR1 and CDR2: LNHDA, SQIVND (reference sequence). The CDR3 spans 13 residues. V was clipped by 6 bases and J by 1 base, with 9 bases between them. CDR3 in DNA: TGTGCCAGTAGGCGGGCGGCCCAAGAGACCCAGTACTTC. Translation: CASRRAAQETQYF. Looking up the rest from reference TRBV19 and TRBJ2-5 gives the full variable domain: DGGITQSPKYLFRKEGQNVTLSCEQNLNHDAMYWYRQDPGQGLRLIYYSQIVNDFQKGDIAEGYSVSREKKESFPLTVTSAQKNPTAFYLCASRRAAQETQYFGPGTRLLVL.

The V call is TRBV5-1, the J call TRBJ2-1; TRBD2 agrees at 11 bases. The length of the CDR3 is 16 residues. The germline gives CDR1 SGHRS, CDR2 YFSETQ. Trimming cost V 3 bases and J 8 bases; bases outside gene matches: 10. CDR3 in amino acids: CASSSDSGGAGDEQFF. The CDR3, as DNA: TGCGCCAGCAGCTCCGATAGCGGGGGGGCAGGCGATGAGCAGTTCTTC.

On this clone itself: The sample has other DNA sequences that encode this CDR3 too. The chain couples TRBV19 to TRBJ2-7, with D maybe TRBD1 (6 bases). Per the germline V gene, CDR1 is LNHDA and CDR2 is SQIVND (reference sequence). The CDR3 totals 13 residues. Trimming removed 3 bases at V and 1 base at J, with 7 bases between. CDR3 coding DNA: TGTGCCAGTAGTATTGGACAGTCCTACGAGCAGTACTTC. This encodes CASSIGQSYEQYF.

CDR3 coding DNA: TGTGCCAGCACCCCTATGACAGCTAACTATGGCTACACCTTC. Protein product: CASTPMTANYGYTF. The chain has TRBV7-9 and TRBJ1-2, with D maybe TRBD1 (5 bases). V shed 7 bases and J shed 0 bases, with 12 bases lying between them. Germline V gene sequence: CDR1 SEHNR, CDR2 FQNEAQ (reference sequence). This CDR3 has 14 amino acids.

The chain links TRBV27 to TRBJ2-3, with 12 positions matching TRBD2. Germline CDR1 reads MNHEY; CDR2 reads SMNVEV (reference sequence). This CDR3 is 20 amino acids long. Trimming removed 4 bases from V and 3 bases from J; junction bases left unmatched: 17. This CDR3 reads CASSSPGTSGPVRVTDTQYF. The CDR3 DNA sequence: TGTGCCAGCAGTTCCCCAGGGACTAGCGGGCCCGTTCGTGTAACAGATACGCAGTATTTT.

The chain uses TRBV6-5 and TRBJ1-5, with TRBD1 matching 9 bases. The CDR3 loop spans 15 amino acids. The V gene's germline CDR1 is MNHEY and CDR2 SVGAGI. Trimming removed 5 bases from V and 4 bases from J; junction bases left unmatched: 6. Here the CDR3 reads CASSSTTGGNQPQHF. CDR3 coding DNA: TGTGCCAGCAGTAGCACGACAGGGGGGAATCAGCCCCAGCATTTT.

This rearrangement joins TRBV2 to TRBJ2-7, with D maybe TRBD1 (5 bases). Trimming cost V 8 bases and J 5 bases, with 13 bases left between them. The CDR3 runs 12 residues. CDR1 SNHLY and CDR2 FYNNEI come from the germline V gene. CDR3 coding DNA: TGTGCCAGCGGATTACAGGTAAACGAGCAGTACTTC. Its translation: CASGLQVNEQYF.

This chain uses TRBV6-1 with TRBJ1-5; no clear D gene. This CDR3 has 13 residues. Deletions cut 0 bases from V and 7 bases from J, with 7 bases between. Germline loops: CDR1 MNHNS, CDR2 SASEGT. The chain's CDR3 is CASSEARRQPQHF. Written as DNA, the CDR3 is TGTGCCAGCAGTGAAGCGCGGCGCCAGCCCCAGCATTTT.

The rearrangement uses TRBV7-2 and TRBJ2-3; 13 bases line up with TRBD2. The CDR3 is 17 amino acids. After removal of 6 bases from V and 0 bases from J, the junction contained 6 bases not matched to a gene. Germline-derived CDR1 and CDR2 are SGHTA and FQGNSA. CDR3 sequence (DNA): TGTGCCAGCAGGAGGACTAGCGGGGGTATAAGCACAGATACGCAGTATTTT. Translated, it gives CASRRTSGGISTDTQYF.

CDR3 sequence: CATHPRGRQVNTEAFF. The DNA of the CDR3 is TGTGCCACCCACCCCAGGGGGCGTCAAGTGAACACTGAAGCTTTCTTT. The chain has TRBV28 and TRBJ1-1; 8 bases match TRBD1. The trim removed 10 bases at V and 0 bases at J, leaving 13 bases unmatched. The CDR3 spans 16 residues. CDR1 is MDHEN and CDR2 is SYDVKM in the germline V gene.

This clone has more than one count but fewer than ten. The V call is TRBV2, the J call TRBJ1-5; D gene ambiguous. V lost 5 bases and J lost 6, with 14 bases in between. Germline V gene sequence: CDR1 SNHLY, CDR2 FYNNEI. The CDR3 contains 14 residues. The CDR3 DNA follows: TGTGCCAGCAGTACCGAAGCATCTAGTCAGCCCCAGCATTTT. Translating gives CASSTEASSQPQHF.

In its sample, this clone was seen once. The chain links TRBV27 to TRBJ2-7; no clear D gene. The CDR3 contains 17 residues. Germline V gene data show CDR1 as MNHEY and CDR2 as SMNVEV (reference sequence). Trimming pared 3 bases from V and 1 base from J, leaving 19 bases between. In DNA, the CDR3 is TGTGCCAGCAGTTTCCGCAACCCCCAGGCACTTTCCTACGAGCAGTACTTC. Its protein product is CASSFRNPQALSYEQYF.

In its sample, this clone was seen once. V is TRBV3-1 (or the pseudogene TRBV3-2) and J is TRBJ2-5; 9 bases agree with TRBD1. Germline trimming cut 7 bases from V and 5 bases from J; bases unmatched to any gene: 5. In germline, CDR1 is LGHDT, CDR2 YNNKEL (reference sequence). The CDR3 loop spans 13 amino acids. CDR3 sequence reads: CASNTGGLETQYF. CDR3 DNA: TGTGCCAGCAATACAGGGGGCTTGGAGACCCAGTACTTC.

CDR3 in amino acids: CASTEQASGTGYTF. DNA of the CDR3: TGTGCCAGCACAGAACAGGCCTCAGGCACTGGCTACACCTTC. The rearrangement links TRBV6-5 to TRBJ1-2; possibly TRBD1 for D (5 bases). The ends were cut back, 7 bases at V and 7 bases at J, with 19 bases in the middle. The CDR3 spans 14 residues. Germline V lookup: CDR1 MNHEY, CDR2 SVGAGI.

The chain recombines TRBV24-1 with TRBJ1-5; D ambiguous. CDR3 length equals 13 residues. Deletions cut 3 bases from V and 4 bases from J, with 6 bases between. Germline V gene data show CDR1 as KGHDR and CDR2 as SFDVKD. CDR3 coding DNA: TGTGCCACCAGTGATCAGGATAATCAGCCCCAGCATTTT. It specifies CATSDQDNQPQHF.

This rearrangement joins TRBV11-3 to TRBJ1-1; tentative D call: TRBD1 (6 bases). The CDR3 runs to 14 residues. The germline gives CDR1 SGHNT, CDR2 YENEEA. Trimming shortened V by 5 bases and J by 1 base, and 11 bases separated the two germline ends. CDR3 nucleotides: TGTGCCAGCAGCCTCGGACAGAGGAACACTGAAGCTTTCTTT. It translates to CASSLGQRNTEAFF.

This clone was seen a few times. Different DNA sequences within this sample yield the same CDR3. The genes are TRBV28 and TRBJ1-1, with unresolved D. Trimming pared 3 bases from V and 1 base from J, leaving 9 bases between. Per germline, CDR1 MDHEN and CDR2 SYDVKM. CDR3 length: 14 residues. The CDR3 DNA is TGTGCCAGCAGTTTTCCCGGGGAGAACACTGAAGCTTTCTTT. Its protein is CASSFPGENTEAFF.

The V and J genes are TRBV28 and TRBJ1-2, with unresolved D. CDR1 is MDHEN and CDR2 is SYDVKM in the germline V gene. Between the trimmed V and J ends, which lost 2 bases and 3 bases, there was a span of 4 bases. The CDR3 contains 12 residues. In nucleotides, the CDR3 is TGTGCCAGCAGTTTAAGAGACTATGGCTACACCTTC. This codes for CASSLRDYGYTF.

The gene calls are TRBV5-1 and TRBJ1-4; no clear D gene. Germline V lookup: CDR1 SGHRS, CDR2 YFSETQ. The ends were cut back, 6 bases at V and 4 bases at J, with 13 bases in the middle. The CDR3 consists of 14 residues. The CDR3: CASTEMGLNEKLFF. The CDR3 nucleotides read TGCGCCAGCACCGAGATGGGCCTTAATGAAAAACTGTTTTTT.

This chain links TRBV5-1 with TRBJ2-7; tentatively, D is TRBD1 (5 bases). Germline V CDR1 and CDR2: SGHRS, YFSETQ. The CDR3 covers 12 residues. Trimming cost V 5 bases and J 2 bases, with 8 bases left between them. Here the CDR3 DNA reads TGCGCCAGCAGGGACACAACCTACGAGCAGTACTTC. Translation: CASRDTTYEQYF.

The chain employs TRBV18 and TRBJ2-7; the match to TRBD2 covers 12 bases. This CDR3 is built from 18 residues. Unmatched junction bases numbered 15, after V lost 5 bases and J lost 4 bases. From germline, CDR1 is KGHSH and CDR2 LQKENI. The CDR3 is CASSSTTSGGPVGYEQYF. CDR3 in DNA: TGTGCCAGCTCAAGCACAACTAGCGGGGGGCCCGTTGGTTACGAGCAGTACTTC.